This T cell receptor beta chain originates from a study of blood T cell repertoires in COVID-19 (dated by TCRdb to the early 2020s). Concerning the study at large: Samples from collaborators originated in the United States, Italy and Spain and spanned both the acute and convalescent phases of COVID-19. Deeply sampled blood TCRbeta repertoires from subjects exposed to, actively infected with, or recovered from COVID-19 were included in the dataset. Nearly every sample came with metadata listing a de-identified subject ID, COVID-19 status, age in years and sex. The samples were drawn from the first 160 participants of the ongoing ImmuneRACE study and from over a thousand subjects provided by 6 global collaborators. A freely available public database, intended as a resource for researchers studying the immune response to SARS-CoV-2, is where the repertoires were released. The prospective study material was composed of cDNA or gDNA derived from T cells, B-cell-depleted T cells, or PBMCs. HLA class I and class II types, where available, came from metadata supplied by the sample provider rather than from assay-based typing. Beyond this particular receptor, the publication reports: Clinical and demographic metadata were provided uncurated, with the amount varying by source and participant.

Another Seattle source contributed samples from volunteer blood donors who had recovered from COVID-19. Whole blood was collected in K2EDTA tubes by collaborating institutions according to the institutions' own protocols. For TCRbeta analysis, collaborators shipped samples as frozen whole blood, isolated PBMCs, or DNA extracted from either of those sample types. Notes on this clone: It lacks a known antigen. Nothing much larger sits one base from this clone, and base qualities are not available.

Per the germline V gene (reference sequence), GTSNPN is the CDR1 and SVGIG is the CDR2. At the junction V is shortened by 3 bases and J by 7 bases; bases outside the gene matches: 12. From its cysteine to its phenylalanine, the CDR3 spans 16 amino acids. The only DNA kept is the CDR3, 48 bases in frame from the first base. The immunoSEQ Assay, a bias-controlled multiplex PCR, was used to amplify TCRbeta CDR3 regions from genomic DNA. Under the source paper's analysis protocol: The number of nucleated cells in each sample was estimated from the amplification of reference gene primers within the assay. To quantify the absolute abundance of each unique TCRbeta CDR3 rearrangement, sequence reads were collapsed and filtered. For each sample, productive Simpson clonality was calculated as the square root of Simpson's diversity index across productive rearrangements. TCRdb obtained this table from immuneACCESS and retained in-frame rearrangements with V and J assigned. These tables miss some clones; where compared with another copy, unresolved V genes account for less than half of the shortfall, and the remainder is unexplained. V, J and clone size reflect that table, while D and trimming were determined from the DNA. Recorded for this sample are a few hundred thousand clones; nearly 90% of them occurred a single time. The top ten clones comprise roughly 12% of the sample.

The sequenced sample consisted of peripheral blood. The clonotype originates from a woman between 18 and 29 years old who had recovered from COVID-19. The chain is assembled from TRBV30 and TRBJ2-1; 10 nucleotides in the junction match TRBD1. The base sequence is TGTGCCTGGAGGGGGAGACCGGGACAGGGGAGGAATGAGCAGTTCTTC. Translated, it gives CAWRGRPGQGRNEQFF.